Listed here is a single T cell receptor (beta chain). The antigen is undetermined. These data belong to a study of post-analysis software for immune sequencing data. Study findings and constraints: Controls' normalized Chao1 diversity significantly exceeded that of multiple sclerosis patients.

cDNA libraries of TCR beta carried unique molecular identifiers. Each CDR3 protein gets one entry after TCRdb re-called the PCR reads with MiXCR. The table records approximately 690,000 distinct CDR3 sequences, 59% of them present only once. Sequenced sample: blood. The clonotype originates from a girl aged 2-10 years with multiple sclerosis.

The CDR3: CSVGGKPSYEQYF. The CDR3 nucleotides read TGCAGCGTGGGTGGTAAACCCTCCTACGAGCAGTACTTC. This rearrangement joins TRBV29-1 to TRBJ2-7; D remains ambiguous. The CDR3 loop spans 13 amino acids. Germline V gives CDR1 SQVTM, CDR2 ANQGSEA. The V end lost 6 bases, the J end lost 0 bases, and 12 bases lay between the germline ends.